These 26 T cell receptor beta chains share one sample of origin, sequenced in a study of T cell responses to AZD1222 COVID-19 vaccine. The assay was immunoSEQ multiplex PCR, and TCRdb's table has in-frame clones only and misses some. The sample gives 110,000 to 150,000 clones, 70% to 90% of which show up once; roughly 8% is in the top ten. Sequencing was performed on peripheral blood, taken on day 0 of AZD1222 vaccination. Source of these receptors: an adult in good health.

V gene TRBV6-5 combines with J gene TRBJ1-2; D may be TRBD1 (6 bases). Germline CDR1 reads MNHEY; CDR2 reads SVGAGI. There are 13 residues in the CDR3. V gave up 5 bases and J gave up 7 bases, with 14 bases separating them. As DNA, the CDR3 is TGTGCCAGCAGTCCCCCGGGGGCTCGTGGCTACACCTTC. It encodes CASSPPGARGYTF.

The chain is built from TRBV7-9 and TRBJ1-4; possible D gene TRBD1, 5 bases. CDR3 length: 16 amino acids. Between the trimmed V and J ends, which lost 7 bases and 4 bases, there was a span of 19 bases. From germline, CDR1 is SEHNR and CDR2 FQNEAQ (reference sequence). CDR3 sequence (DNA): TGTGCCAGCATCTCCCTTTCCGGGACGGATAATGAAAAACTGTTTTTT. This sequence encodes CASISLSGTDNEKLFF. The complete variable domain, with remaining parts taken from reference TRBV7-9 and TRBJ1-4, reads DTGVSQNPRHKITKRGQNVTFRCDPISEHNRLYWYRQTLGQGPEFLTYFQNEAQLEKSRLLSDRFSAERPKGSFSTLEIQRTEQGDSAMYLCASISLSGTDNEKLFFGSGTQLSVL.

The rearrangement joins TRBV7-9 to TRBJ1-1; D uncertain. Germline lookup yields CDR1 SEHNR and CDR2 FQNEAQ (reference sequence). The V end was cut by 6 bases, the J end by 0 bases, with 17 bases between. The CDR3 length is 16 residues. The CDR3 loop is CASSPSFEVMNTEAFF. The CDR3 DNA sequence: TGTGCCAGCAGTCCGAGTTTCGAAGTCATGAACACTGAAGCTTTCTTT.

This clone was counted a single time. This chain uses TRBV5-4 with TRBJ2-7; TRBD1 aligns across 8 bases. The V gene end was trimmed by 3 bases and the J gene end by 7 bases; junction bases not matched to a gene: 9. Germline V gives CDR1 SGHNT, CDR2 YYREEE (reference sequence). The CDR3 has 14 amino acids. The CDR3 DNA sequence: TGTGCCAGCAGCTCAACGGGACAGGTCCTTGAGCAGTACTTC. Amino acids: CASSSTGQVLEQYF. Looking up the rest from reference TRBV5-4 and TRBJ2-7 gives the full variable domain: ETGVTQSPTHLIKTRGQQVTLRCSSQSGHNTVSWYQQALGQGPQFIFQYYREEENGRGNFPPRFSGLQFPNYSSELNVNALELDDSALYLCASSSTGQVLEQYFGPGTRLTVT.

This chain connects TRBV5-4 to TRBJ2-6; D uncertain. The CDR3 length is 15 residues. V was trimmed by 0 bases and J by 0 bases, leaving 4 bases between them. CDR1 SGHNT and CDR2 YYREEE come from the germline V gene (reference sequence). The CDR3 region has the DNA TGTGCCAGCAGCTTGGTGACCTCTGGGGCCAACGTCCTGACTTTC. It yields the protein CASSLVTSGANVLTF. The complete variable domain, with remaining parts taken from reference TRBV5-4 and TRBJ2-6, reads ETGVTQSPTHLIKTRGQQVTLRCSSQSGHNTVSWYQQALGQGPQFIFQYYREEENGRGNFPPRFSGLQFPNYSSELNVNALELDDSALYLCASSLVTSGANVLTFGAGSRLTVL.

This clone was observed a single time. The chain recombines TRBV11-3 with TRBJ2-1, with D perhaps given as TRBD1 or TRBD2 (5 bases each). Trimming took off 5 bases at V and 6 bases at J, with 23 bases between the two ends. Germline V CDR1 and CDR2: SGHNT, YENEEA. The CDR3 length is 17 residues. The CDR3 loop reads CASSPHPGTAPSNEQFF. The CDR3 nucleotides are TGTGCCAGCAGCCCCCACCCCGGGACGGCCCCCTCCAATGAGCAGTTCTTC.

The J gene is TRBJ2-7, the V gene TRBV18; 11 bases are shared with TRBD1. Germline assignment: CDR1 KGHSH and CDR2 LQKENI. V trimming: 5 bases; J trimming: 7 bases; junction bases outside the gene matches: 13. The CDR3 sequence is 16 residues long. DNA of the CDR3: TGTGCCAGCTCAAGCACCCCCGGGACAGGGGGGTGGGAGCAGTACTTC. Translated: CASSSTPGTGGWEQYF.

The CDR3 is CAWSVPQGRYSNQPQHF. The DNA of the CDR3 is TGTGCCTGGAGTGTGCCCCAAGGACGGTATAGCAATCAGCCCCAGCATTTT. The rearrangement links TRBV30 to TRBJ1-5; no firm D call. Germline lookup yields CDR1 GTSNPN and CDR2 SVGIG (reference sequence). Trimming took 0 bases from V and 0 from J, leaving 15 bases between them. This CDR3 is 17 amino acids long.

This chain links TRBV5-6 with TRBJ1-4, with D perhaps TRBD1 (6 bases). Germline assignment: CDR1 SGHDT and CDR2 YYEEEE. The CDR3 consists of 14 residues. Deletions cut 0 bases from V and 8 bases from J, with 11 bases between. CDR3 nucleotides: TGTGCCAGCAGCTTGGCGGGGGCGGGCGAAAAACTGTTTTTT. Protein: CASSLAGAGEKLFF.

The V call is TRBV5-1, the J call TRBJ1-4; tentatively, D is TRBD1 (5 bases). V was cut by 0 bases and J by 7 bases, with 10 bases left in between. This CDR3 spans 14 amino acids. The V gene's germline CDR1 is SGHRS and CDR2 YFSETQ. For the CDR3, the DNA is TGCGCCAGCAGCTTGGAGCTGGGACCTGAAAAACTGTTTTTT. Its protein product is CASSLELGPEKLFF.

On this clone itself: In the same sample, other DNA sequences code for this CDR3. The chain employs TRBV7-9 and TRBJ2-3; the D is unclear. Trimming cost V 1 base and J 5 bases, with 4 bases left between them. CDR1 and CDR2 from the germline V gene are SEHNR and FQNEAQ (reference sequence). CDR3 size: 12 residues. CDR3 coding DNA: TGTGCCAGCAGCTTAGAGGTAGATACGCAGTATTTT. It codes for CASSLEVDTQYF.

The chain joins TRBV5-1 to TRBJ2-4; TRBD1 agrees at 12 bases. The length of the CDR3 is 16 residues. CDR1 and CDR2 from the germline V gene are SGHRS and YFSETQ. The J segment lost 6 bases and the V segment lost 4 bases, leaving 8 bases of the junction unmatched. DNA for the CDR3: TGCGCCAGCAGCCTACCGGGACAGGGGGCGGGAAACATTCAGTACTTC. Translated: CASSLPGQGAGNIQYF.

This chain connects TRBV6-6 to TRBJ2-7; D may be TRBD1 or TRBD2 (5 bases each). Per the germline V gene, CDR1 is MNHNY and CDR2 is SVGAGI (reference sequence). This CDR3 region has 14 residues. The germline V and J ends were trimmed by 3 bases and 3 bases, with 12 bases remaining between them. CDR3: CASSYRDGFYEQYF. The CDR3 nucleotides are TGTGCCAGCAGTTATAGGGACGGATTCTACGAGCAGTACTTC.

The chain recombines TRBV6-6 with TRBJ1-5, with D uncertain. This CDR3 has 14 amino acids. Germline V gene sequence: CDR1 MNHNY, CDR2 SVGAGI (reference sequence). Trimming left V 7 bases short and J 0 bases short, with 10 bases between. The CDR3 reads CASTWQNSNQPQHF. Here the CDR3 DNA reads TGTGCCAGCACATGGCAGAATAGCAATCAGCCCCAGCATTTT.

V gene TRBV19 combines with J gene TRBJ1-2, with a weak D call TRBD1 (5 bases). This CDR3 has 14 amino acids. V lost 6 bases and J 7 bases, leaving 18 bases between the germline ends. CDR1 is LNHDA, CDR2 SQIVND, per germline (reference sequence). The CDR3 region is CASRPRGGPGGYTF. The CDR3 DNA sequence: TGTGCCAGTAGACCTAGGGGAGGACCGGGTGGCTACACCTTC.

This chain links TRBV30 with TRBJ1-1, with TRBD1 identical over 10 bases. CDR3 size: 15 residues. Unmatched junction bases numbered 7, after V lost 1 base and J lost 5 bases. CDR1 is GTSNPN and CDR2 is SVGIG in the germline V gene (reference sequence). This CDR3 reads CAWSGLTGGWTEAFF. For the CDR3, the DNA is TGTGCCTGGAGTGGTCTGACAGGGGGCTGGACTGAAGCTTTCTTT.

The V call is TRBV25-1, the J call TRBJ2-7, with 7 bases matching TRBD2. V lost 3 bases, J lost 5 bases, and 13 bases stayed unmatched. Germline V gene lookup returns CDR1 MGHDK and CDR2 SYGVNS. CDR3 length: 16 residues. The DNA of the CDR3 is TGTGCCAGCAGTGACGTAACCCGGACTAGTAGGGACGAGCAGTACTTC. Translation gives CASSDVTRTSRDEQYF.

This chain uses TRBV25-1 with TRBJ1-2, with TRBD1 matching over 8 bases. The CDR3 is 13 residues long. Unmatched junction bases numbered 4, after V lost 2 bases and J lost 8 bases. In germline, CDR1 is MGHDK, CDR2 SYGVNS. The CDR3 spells CASSERQGTGYTF. The CDR3 DNA reads TGTGCCAGCAGTGAAAGACAGGGGACAGGCTACACCTTC.

The gene calls are TRBV6-5 and TRBJ1-6; D might be TRBD1 (5 bases). Germline values: CDR1 MNHEY, CDR2 SVGAGI. V was shortened by 4 bases and J by 7 bases, with 8 bases between the two germline ends. CDR3 length: 13 amino acids. As DNA, the CDR3 is TGTGCCAGCAGTTTCCAGGGAAATTCACCCCTCCACTTT. This gives the protein CASSFQGNSPLHF.

The V and J genes are TRBV7-9 and TRBJ2-7; 10 bases agree with TRBD2. The CDR3 has 15 amino acids. The germline CDR1 and CDR2 sequences are SEHNR and FQNEAQ (reference sequence). Trimming cost V 3 bases and J 0 bases; bases outside gene matches: 2. In nucleotides, the CDR3 is TGTGCCAGCAGCTTCCGGACTAGCGGCTCCTACGAGCAGTACTTC. Its translation: CASSFRTSGSYEQYF.

This chain uses TRBV7-2 with TRBJ2-7; 7 bases are shared with TRBD1. Germline trimming cut 0 bases from V and 4 bases from J; bases unmatched to any gene: 3. This CDR3 spans 14 amino acids. Germline V gene lookup returns CDR1 SGHTA and CDR2 FQGNSA. In DNA form, the CDR3 reads TGTGCCAGCAGCTTAGCGACAGGGATTTACGAGCAGTACTTC. Translated, it gives CASSLATGIYEQYF.

J is TRBJ2-3 and V is TRBV11-3, with D maybe TRBD1 (6 bases). Between the trimmed V and J ends, which lost 0 bases and 2 bases, there was a span of 6 bases. Germline values: CDR1 SGHNT, CDR2 YENEEA. The CDR3 is made up of 14 amino acids. The CDR3: CASSLEGHTDTQYF. CDR3 sequence (DNA): TGTGCCAGCAGCTTAGAGGGACACACAGATACGCAGTATTTT. The entire variable domain, with the rest obtained from reference TRBV11-3 and TRBJ2-3, is as follows: EAGVVQSPRYKIIEKKQPVAFWCNPISGHNTLYWYLQNLGQGPELLIRYENEEAVDDSQLPKDRFSAERLKGVDSTLKIQPAELGDSAVYLCASSLEGHTDTQYFGPGTRLTVL.

The chain carries TRBV18 and TRBJ2-7; no clear D. Trimming removed 2 bases from V and 5 bases from J, with 16 bases in between. This CDR3 is built from 15 residues. The V gene's germline CDR1 is KGHSH and CDR2 LQKENI. In nucleotides, the CDR3 is TGTGCCAGCTCACCAATCCCACCGCCACTAAACGAGCAGTACTTC. Its protein product is CASSPIPPPLNEQYF. Drawing the rest from reference TRBV18 and TRBJ2-7, the complete variable domain is NAGVMQNPRHLVRRRGQEARLRCSPMKGHSHVYWYRQLPEEGLKFMVYLQKENIIDESGMPKERFSAEFPKEGPSILRIQQVVRGDSAAYFCASSPIPPPLNEQYFGPGTRLTVT.

The V and J genes are TRBV6-5 and TRBJ1-6; the D gene is possibly TRBD1 (5 bases). The CDR3 runs 13 residues. The ends were cut back, 0 bases at V and 8 bases at J, with 5 bases in the middle. Germline V gene data show CDR1 as MNHEY and CDR2 as SVGAGI. CDR3 DNA: TGTGCCAGCAGTTACTCGGGGGATTCACCCCTCCACTTT. It yields the protein CASSYSGDSPLHF.

The table lists this clone with a count of one. The J gene is TRBJ2-2, the V gene TRBV24-1; no clear D gene. The length of the CDR3 is 12 residues. Germline V gives CDR1 KGHDR, CDR2 SFDVKD. The V and J ends lost 10 bases and 2 bases respectively, with 7 bases between them. In DNA, the CDR3 is TGTGCCACGATTAGCAACACCGGGGAGCTGTTTTTT. This translates into CATISNTGELFF.

Here the CDR3 DNA reads TGTGCCAGTAGTCCCAGGACTAGTCCCACAGATACGCAGTATTTT. Translation gives CASSPRTSPTDTQYF. The V call is TRBV19, the J call TRBJ2-3, with 7 positions matching TRBD2. CDR1 is LNHDA and CDR2 is SQIVND in the germline V gene (reference sequence). The CDR3 is 15 amino acids. V shed 5 bases, J shed 2 bases, and the junction held 7 bases outside the gene matches.